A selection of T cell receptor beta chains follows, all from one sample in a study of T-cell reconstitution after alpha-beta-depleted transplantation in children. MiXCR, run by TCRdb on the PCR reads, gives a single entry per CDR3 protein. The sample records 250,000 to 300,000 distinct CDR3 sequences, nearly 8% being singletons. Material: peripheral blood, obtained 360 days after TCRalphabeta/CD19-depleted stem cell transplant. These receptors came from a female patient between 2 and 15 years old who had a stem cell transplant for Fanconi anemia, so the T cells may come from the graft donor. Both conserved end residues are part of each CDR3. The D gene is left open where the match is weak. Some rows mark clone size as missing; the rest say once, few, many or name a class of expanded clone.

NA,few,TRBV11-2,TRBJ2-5,TGTGCCAGCAGCTTAGTTGGCAGGGGCCGCGAAGAGACCCAGTACTTC,CASSLVGRGREETQYF
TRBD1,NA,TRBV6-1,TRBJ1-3,TGTGCCAGCAGGACCGATTACAGGGGCTCTGGAAACACCATATATTTT,CASRTDYRGSGNTIYF
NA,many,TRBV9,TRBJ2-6,TGTGCCAGCAGGGGCACCTCTGGGGCCAACGTCCTGACTTTC,CASRGTSGANVLTF
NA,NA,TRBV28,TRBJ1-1,TGTGCCAGCAGTTTCACACCCTATGCAGGGAATATTTTCTTT,CASSFTPYAGNIFF
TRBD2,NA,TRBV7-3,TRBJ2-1,TGTGCCAGCAGCCTGACTAGCGGGAGGAACAATGAGCAGTTCTTC,CASSLTSGRNNEQFF
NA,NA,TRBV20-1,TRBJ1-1,TGCAGTGCTTGGCGGATGAACACTGAAGCTTTCTTT,CSAWRMNTEAFF
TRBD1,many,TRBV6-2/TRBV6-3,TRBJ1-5,TGTGCCAGCTCTGCCGACAGGGGATCAAATCAGCCCCAGCATTTT,CASSADRGSNQPQHF
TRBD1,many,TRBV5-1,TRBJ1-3,TGCGCCAGCAGCGACAGGGTTGGAAACACCATATATTTT,CASSDRVGNTIYF
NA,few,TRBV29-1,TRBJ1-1,TGCAGCGTTGGGGGCGGCGGAGCTTTCTTT,CSVGGGGAFF
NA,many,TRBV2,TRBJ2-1,TGTGCCAGCAGTGAGGGGCTCCTAATAACATACAATGAGCAGTTCTTC,CASSEGLLITYNEQFF
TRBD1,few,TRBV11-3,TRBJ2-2,TGTGCCAGCAGCCCTCCGGGACAGGAGGAGGTCGGGGAGCTGTTTTTT,CASSPPGQEEVGELFF
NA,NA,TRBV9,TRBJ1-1,TGTGCCAGCAGCCCCCAGGACTCCCCCTATCATGAAGCTTTCTTT,CASSPQDSPYHEAFF
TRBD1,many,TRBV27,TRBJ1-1,TGTGCCAGCAGTCACGCAGGGGGGAGTGAAGCTTTCTTT,CASSHAGGSEAFF
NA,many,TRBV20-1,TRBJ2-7,TGCAGTGCCCCCGCTAGGGTATACGAGCAGTACTTC,CSAPARVYEQYF
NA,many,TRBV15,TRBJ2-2,TGTGCCACCAGCAGAGTTGGAACGAACACCGGGGAGCTGTTTTTT,CATSRVGTNTGELFF
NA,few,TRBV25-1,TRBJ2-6,TGTGCCAGCAGTGATGAACAGAGCTCTGGGGCCAACGTCCTGACTTTC,CASSDEQSSGANVLTF
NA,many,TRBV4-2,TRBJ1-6,TGTGCCAGTAGCCGGGACCCGGTGACTCCCCTCCACTTT,CASSRDPVTPLHF
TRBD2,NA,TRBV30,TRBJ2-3,TGTGACTGGAGTGTACTAGCGGGAGGAGGGGATACGCAGTATTTT,CDWSVLAGGGDTQYF
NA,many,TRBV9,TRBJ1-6,TGTGCCAGCAGCGTAGGGACCGCACCCCTCCACTTT,CASSVGTAPLHF
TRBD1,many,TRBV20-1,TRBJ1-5,TGCAGTGCTAGCCTAGACAGGGAAGAACGGCCCCAGCATTTT,CSASLDREERPQHF
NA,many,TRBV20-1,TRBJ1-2,TGCAGTGCTAGAGAGGCAGACAACTATGGCTACACCTTC,CSAREADNYGYTF
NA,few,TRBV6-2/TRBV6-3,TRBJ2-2,TGTGCCAGCAGTGGAGGGTCCTTCATCCAGAAGGAGCTGTTTTTT,CASSGGSFIQKELFF
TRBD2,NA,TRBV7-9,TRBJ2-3,TGTGCCAGCAGCTTACGGCTAGCGGGTTTGGATACGCAGTATTTT,CASSLRLAGLDTQYF
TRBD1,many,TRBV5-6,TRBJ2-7,TGTGCCAGCAGCCCGAGATGGGACAGGCCATCCTACGAGCAGTACTTC,CASSPRWDRPSYEQYF
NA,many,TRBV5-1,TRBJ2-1,TGCGCCAGCAGCTTGAGGTTCGGGTACAATGAGCAGTTCTTC,CASSLRFGYNEQFF
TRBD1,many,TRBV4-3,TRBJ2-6,TGCGCCAGCAGCCCCACACAAAACAGGGGGCCCTACGTCCTGACTTTC,CASSPTQNRGPYVLTF
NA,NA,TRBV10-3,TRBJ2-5,TGTGCCATCAGTGAGTCGACTAGTTTAAAAGAGACCCAGCACTTC,CAISESTSLKETQHF
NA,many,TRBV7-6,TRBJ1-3,TGTGCCAGCAGCTCAACCGGGCTCGGCTCTGGAAACACCATATATTTT,CASSSTGLGSGNTIYF
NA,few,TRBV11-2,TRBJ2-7,TGTGCCAGCAGCTTACGACAAGCCTACGAGCAGTACTTC,CASSLRQAYEQYF
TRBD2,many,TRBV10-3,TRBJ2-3,TGTGCCATCAGTGTCCGGACTAGCTCAGGGCGGGGCACAGATACGCAGTATTTT,CAISVRTSSGRGTDTQYF
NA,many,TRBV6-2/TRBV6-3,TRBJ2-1,TGTGCCAGCAGCCCCTGGATCCTAAGCTCCTACAATGAGCAGTTCTTC,CASSPWILSSYNEQFF
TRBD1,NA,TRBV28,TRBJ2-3,TGTGCCAGCAGCGACACAGGGGGCCCTCTTTATACGCAGTATTTT,CASSDTGGPLYTQYF
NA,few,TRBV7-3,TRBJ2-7,TGTGCCAGCAGCTTAGGCGCGGGTAGGGTCTACGAGCAGTACTTC,CASSLGAGRVYEQYF
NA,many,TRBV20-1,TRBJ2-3,TGCAGTGCTAGTCGTACAGTTTCAGATACGCAGTATTTT,CSASRTVSDTQYF
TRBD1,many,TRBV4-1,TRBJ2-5,TGCGCCAGCAGCACTGGGACAGGGGTCCAAGAGACCCAGTACTTC,CASSTGTGVQETQYF